These 29 T cell receptor beta chains share one sample of origin, sequenced in a study of CD8 T cells in ankylosing spondylitis. TCRdb re-called the 5' RACE reads through MiXCR, storing one row per CDR3 protein. The sample has fewer than 200,000 distinct CDR3 sequences, roughly 18% seen once; the top ten hold approximately 4.3%. Sample: blood, either unsorted or a sorted T cell fraction (not recorded which). All receptors derive from a male donor under 30 with ankylosing spondylitis or in good health (not recorded which).

This clonotype was counted at least ten times. The V and J genes are TRBV18 and TRBJ1-1, with TRBD1 matching 9 bases. J gave up 6 bases and V 3 bases, and 5 bases lay outside the gene matches. This CDR3 is 14 amino acids long. CDR1 and CDR2 (germline): KGHSH, LQKENI. The CDR3 region has the DNA TGTGCCAGCTCACCGGGACAGGGCGAGGCTGAAGCTTTCTTT. This translates into CASSPGQGEAEAFF. Filled out from reference TRBV18 and TRBJ1-1, the complete variable domain reads NAGVMQNPRHLVRRRGQEARLRCSPMKGHSHVYWYRQLPEEGLKFMVYLQKENIIDESGMPKERFSAEFPKEGPSILRIQQVVRGDSAAYFCASSPGQGEAEAFFGQGTRLTVV.

CDR3 loop: CAIGLAGAKRVDEQFF. CDR3 sequence (DNA): TGTGCCATCGGACTAGCGGGAGCAAAGCGTGTGGATGAGCAGTTCTTC. The genes are TRBV7-9 and TRBJ2-1; 13 nucleotides line up with TRBD2. The CDR3 totals 16 residues. CDR1 is SEHNR and CDR2 is FQNEAQ in the germline V gene (reference sequence). The V segment lost 10 bases and the J segment 8 bases; nucleotides outside the gene matches: 14.

This clonotype was recorded many times. V and J are TRBV2 and TRBJ2-3; D remains ambiguous. Trimming shortened V by 7 bases and J by 1 base, and 15 bases separated the two germline ends. The germline V gene encodes CDR1 SNHLY and CDR2 FYNNEI. This CDR3 comprises 15 residues. The DNA for the CDR3 is TGTGCCAGCATGGTTTTGGCGGAAGGCACAGATACGCAGTATTTT. Translation: CASMVLAEGTDTQYF.

This clonotype has a count of ten or more. This chain uses TRBV6-5 with TRBJ1-2, with D hard to call. Germline V gene sequence: CDR1 MNHEY, CDR2 SVGAGI. V gave up 5 bases and J gave up 8 bases, with 12 bases separating them. CDR3 length: 12 residues. DNA of the CDR3: TGTGCCAGCAGTGCTACAAGACGGGGCTACACCTTC. Translation: CASSATRRGYTF.

This clonotype was counted at least ten times. The chain couples TRBV7-2 to TRBJ2-2, with 16 bases fitting TRBD2. J gave up 4 bases and V 10 bases, and 18 bases lay outside the gene matches. This CDR3 has 20 residues. The germline V gene has CDR1 SGHTA and CDR2 FQGNSA. CDR3 sequence: CATESANTGLAGGVTGELFF. The CDR3 region has the DNA TGTGCCACCGAGTCGGCAAATACGGGACTAGCGGGAGGGGTCACCGGGGAGCTGTTTTTT.

This clonotype has a count of ten or more. The rearrangement joins TRBV28 to TRBJ2-3, with 8 nucleotides matching TRBD1. This CDR3 comprises 19 residues. The trim removed 6 bases at V and 2 bases at J, leaving 19 bases unmatched. Germline CDR1 is MDHEN and CDR2 is SYDVKM. The CDR3, as DNA: TGTGCCAGCAGCATTTTTTCCGCACCGGGACAGGAGCACACAGATACGCAGTATTTT. This sequence encodes CASSIFSAPGQEHTDTQYF.

This clonotype was found many times. Here the CDR3 reads CASSPLASGYNEQFF. The DNA for the CDR3 is TGTGCCAGCAGTCCTCTGGCTAGCGGGTACAATGAGCAGTTCTTC. This chain uses TRBV12-3 or TRBV12-4 with TRBJ2-1; 8 bases match TRBD2. This CDR3 contains 15 residues. Trimming at V came to 5 bases and at J to 4 bases, leaving 7 bases not matched to a gene.

This clonotype was detected ten times or more. The gene calls are TRBV12-3 or TRBV12-4 and TRBJ2-1; D possibly matches TRBD1 or TRBD2 (5 bases each). Trimming cost V 2 bases and J 12 bases, with 11 bases left between them. CDR3 size: 12 residues. The DNA of the CDR3 is TGTGCCAGCAGTTTACGGGGCTTAGGGCAGTTCTTC. Translation: CASSLRGLGQFF.

As DNA, the CDR3 is TGTGCCAGGGACAGCTCCTACGAGCAGTACGTC. It encodes CARDSSYEQYV. This rearrangement joins TRBV19 to TRBJ2-7; TRBD1 might be the D (6 bases). The ends were cut back, 9 bases at V and 0 bases at J, with 6 bases in the middle. The CDR3 length is 11 residues. Germline V lookup: CDR1 LNHDA, CDR2 SQIVND (reference sequence).

This clonotype has ten or more counts. The rearrangement joins TRBV12-3 or TRBV12-4 to TRBJ2-5; 16 positions agree with TRBD2. Trimming cost V 5 bases and J 5 bases; bases outside gene matches: 5. The CDR3 runs 16 residues. The CDR3 region is CASSPGTSGRVETQYF. In DNA, the CDR3 is TGTGCCAGCAGTCCCGGGACTAGCGGGAGGGTGGAGACCCAGTACTTC.

In this sample, this clonotype turned up a few times. This chain joins TRBV4-1 and TRBJ2-6; D perhaps matches TRBD1 (5 bases). Trimming cost V 2 bases and J 0 bases, with 17 bases left between them. CDR3 length equals 19 residues. CDR1 is MGHRA and CDR2 is YSYEKL in the germline V gene. The CDR3 bases are TGCGCCAGCAGCCAAAGATCGCAAAACAGGTTCTCTGGGGCCAACGTCCTGACTTTC. The encoded protein is CASSQRSQNRFSGANVLTF.

This clonotype was counted ten times or more. The chain combines TRBV20-1 with TRBJ1-5; 9 bases fit TRBD1. Germline values: CDR1 DFQATT, CDR2 SNEGSKA (reference sequence). CDR3 length: 16 amino acids. Trimming took 5 bases from V and 6 from J; bases not matched to a gene: 14. CDR3 DNA sequence: TGCAGTGCTCATCATCCGGGGACAGGGTTTATTCAGCCCCAGCATTTT. Translating gives CSAHHPGTGFIQPQHF.

There are a few counts of this clonotype. CDR3 sequence reads: CASSGGTVNEKLFF. CDR3 nucleotides: TGTGCCAGCAGCGGGGGGACAGTTAATGAAAAACTGTTTTTT. J is TRBJ1-4 and V is TRBV7-9; 7 nucleotides match TRBD1. The CDR3 runs 14 residues. With V trimmed by 5 bases and J by 4 bases, 4 bases remained unmatched. Germline CDR1 is SEHNR and CDR2 is FQNEAQ (reference sequence).

The chain is built from TRBV5-6 and TRBJ2-7, with D possibly being TRBD1 or TRBD2 (5 bases each). The V end was cut by 5 bases, the J end by 7 bases, with 19 bases between. CDR3 length equals 14 residues. Germline CDR1 and CDR2: SGHDT and YYEEEE. The CDR3 sequence: CASRFGVGALEQYV. CDR3 sequence (DNA): TGTGCCAGCAGATTCGGCGTCGGGGCGCTTGAGCAGTACGTC.

This clonotype came up many times. V and J are TRBV29-1 and TRBJ2-2, with D unresolved. The CDR3 contains 13 residues. Trimming pared 3 bases from V and 7 bases from J, leaving 12 bases between. Germline-derived CDR1 and CDR2 are SQVTM and ANQGSEA. The CDR3 DNA reads TGCAGCGTTGATGATTTGGGGAACGGGGAGCTGTTTTTT. It is translated as CSVDDLGNGELFF.

This clonotype was seen many times. V and J are TRBV12-3 or TRBV12-4 and TRBJ2-2; 11 bases are shared with TRBD1. The CDR3 extends over 15 amino acids. Trimming removed 7 bases from V and 6 bases from J; junction bases left unmatched: 7. CDR3 in amino acids: CASTIGQGAAGELFF. CDR3 bases: TGTGCCAGCACCATCGGACAGGGGGCCGCCGGGGAGCTGTTTTTT.

The genes are TRBV7-2 and TRBJ2-7; the match to TRBD2 covers 9 bases. The CDR3 consists of 14 residues. Losses at the gene ends were 5 bases for V and 2 bases for J; bases not matched to a gene: 4. CDR1 is SGHTA and CDR2 is FQGNSA in the germline V gene. CDR3 DNA: TGTGCCAGCAGCCCGACTAGCGGCACCTACGAGCAGTACTTC. Amino acids: CASSPTSGTYEQYF.

This clonotype was seen at least ten times. The J gene is TRBJ2-7, the V gene TRBV12-3 or TRBV12-4; D is unclear. The V end was cut by 2 bases, the J end by 5 bases, with 10 bases between. CDR3 length equals 13 residues. The CDR3 loop is CASSLRGSDEQYF. The DNA for the CDR3 is TGTGCCAGCAGTTTACGCGGTTCGGACGAGCAGTACTTC.

The table lists this clonotype with many counts. The genes are TRBV9 and TRBJ2-5; TRBD1 agrees at 7 bases. Germline lookup yields CDR1 SGDLS and CDR2 YYNGEE. V dropped 2 bases and J dropped 5; count of bases not matched to a gene: 12. The CDR3 length is 16 residues. The CDR3 region is CASSVTRQGLRETQYF. Here the CDR3 DNA reads TGTGCCAGCAGCGTCACAAGACAGGGATTGCGGGAGACCCAGTACTTC.

In this sample, this clonotype turned up many times. The chain combines TRBV20-1 with TRBJ2-1, with a possible D match to TRBD2 (6 bases). Germline CDR1 reads DFQATT; CDR2 reads SNEGSKA (reference sequence). The V end was cut by 6 bases, the J end by 7 bases, with 19 bases between. The CDR3 extends over 14 amino acids. As DNA, the CDR3 is TGCAGTGCCCCGGCGCCTAGCGCGGGGAATGAGCAGTTCTTC. As protein: CSAPAPSAGNEQFF.

This clonotype was picked up many times. The V call is TRBV10-1, the J call TRBJ1-3, with unresolved D. Trimming pared 9 bases from V and 0 bases from J, leaving 6 bases between. This CDR3 is 12 amino acids long. Germline assignment: CDR1 WNHNN and CDR2 SYGVQD (reference sequence). The CDR3 reads CASGSSGNTIYF. The CDR3 DNA reads TGCGCCAGTGGAAGCTCTGGAAACACCATATATTTT.

The chain links TRBV4-2 to TRBJ2-2, with D unclear. The CDR3 is 12 residues long. Germline CDR1 and CDR2: LGHNA and YNFKEQ. V was pared by 3 bases and J by 5 bases, with 4 bases between. In nucleotides, the CDR3 is TGTGCCAGCAGCCAGAAGACCGGGGAGCTGTTTTTT. It translates to CASSQKTGELFF.

This clonotype was seen at least ten times. In nucleotides, the CDR3 is TGTGCCAGCAGCTTAGTACGCACCGGGGAGCTGTTTTTT. This gives the protein CASSLVRTGELFF. The chain carries TRBV11-2 and TRBJ2-2; D is ambiguous. The CDR3 runs to 13 residues. The germline CDR1 and CDR2 sequences are SGHAT and FQNNGV. V shed 1 base and J shed 4 bases, with 4 bases lying between them.

This clonotype was recorded at least ten times. The rearrangement joins TRBV5-1 to TRBJ2-3; possibly TRBD1 for D (5 bases). This CDR3 contains 14 residues. V was cut by 0 bases and J by 5 bases, with 10 bases left in between. CDR1 and CDR2 (germline): SGHRS, YFSETQ. The CDR3, as DNA: TGCGCCAGCAGCTTGGGCAGGGTTGGAGATACGCAGTATTTT. This encodes CASSLGRVGDTQYF.

This clonotype was counted a few times. The J gene is TRBJ1-6, the V gene TRBV4-3; 10 bases line up with TRBD1. CDR1 and CDR2 from the germline V gene are LGHNA and YSLEER. The CDR3 has 16 amino acids. The V gene end was trimmed by 3 bases and the J gene end by 5 bases; junction bases not matched to a gene: 4. CDR3 sequence reads: CASSQTGTGDNSPLHF. CDR3 DNA sequence: TGCGCCAGCAGCCAGACCGGGACAGGGGATAATTCACCCCTCCACTTT.

The chain is built from TRBV6-5 and TRBJ2-7; a possible D gene is TRBD2 (6 bases). The germline V gene encodes CDR1 MNHEY and CDR2 SVGAGI. The CDR3 is 15 amino acids. V lost 6 bases, J lost 2 bases, and 17 bases lay in between. The CDR3 DNA reads TGTGCCAGCAGGGCCACCGGGACTCCAACCTACGAGCAGTACTTC. Protein sequence: CASRATGTPTYEQYF.

The chain combines TRBV6-5 with TRBJ1-1; TRBD1 matches at 9 bases. CDR3 length: 14 residues. Germline V CDR1 and CDR2: MNHEY, SVGAGI. With 5 bases clipped from V and 8 bases from J, the junction kept 9 bases outside the gene matches. CDR3 loop: CASSKGTGYEEAFF. In DNA form, the CDR3 reads TGTGCCAGCAGTAAAGGGACAGGGTATGAGGAAGCTTTCTTT.

This clonotype was counted at least ten times. The rearrangement uses TRBV19 and TRBJ1-1; tentative D call: TRBD1 (5 bases). CDR3 length: 12 residues. Trimming removed 0 bases at V and 6 bases at J, with 5 bases between. In germline, CDR1 is LNHDA, CDR2 SQIVND (reference sequence). CDR3 residues: CASSIDRAEAFF. CDR3 bases: TGTGCCAGTAGTATAGACAGGGCTGAAGCTTTCTTT.

This clonotype occurred many times. The genes are TRBV20-1 and TRBJ1-4; D may be TRBD1 (6 bases). The CDR3 has 14 residues. Germline lookup yields CDR1 DFQATT and CDR2 SNEGSKA (reference sequence). V was cut by 6 bases and J by 7 bases, with 18 bases left in between. The CDR3 DNA follows: TGCAGTGCACCAGACAGGTCGAAGGTTGAAAAACTGTTTTTT. This codes for CSAPDRSKVEKLFF.